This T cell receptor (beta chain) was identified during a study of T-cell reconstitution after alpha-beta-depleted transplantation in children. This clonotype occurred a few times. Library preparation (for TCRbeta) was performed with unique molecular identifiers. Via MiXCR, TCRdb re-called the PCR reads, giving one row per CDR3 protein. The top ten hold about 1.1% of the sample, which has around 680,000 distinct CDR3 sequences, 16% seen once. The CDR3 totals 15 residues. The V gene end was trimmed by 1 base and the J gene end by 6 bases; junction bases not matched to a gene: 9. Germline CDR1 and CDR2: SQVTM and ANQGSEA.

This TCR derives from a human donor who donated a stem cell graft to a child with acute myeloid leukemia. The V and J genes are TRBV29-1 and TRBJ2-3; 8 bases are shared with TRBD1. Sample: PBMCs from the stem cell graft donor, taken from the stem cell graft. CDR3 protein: CSVEAGQGAFDTQYF. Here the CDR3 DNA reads TGCAGCGTTGAAGCGGGGCAGGGGGCATTTGATACGCAGTATTTT.